These 9 T cell receptor beta chains originate from one sample sequenced in a study of blood T cells in healthy people across ages. The use of a sample-barcoded 5' primer and a J-beta primer mix characterized a second PCR of roughly 6 to 11 cycles. TCRdb called the 5' RACE reads again in MiXCR, with one record for every CDR3 protein. The sample includes over a million distinct CDR3 sequences, roughly 40% of them seen just once. The material sequenced was blood. Receptors were obtained from a woman under 30 in good health.

The sample holds a few counts of this clonotype. The genes are TRBV5-1 and TRBJ2-5; D call uncertain. The CDR3 covers 15 residues. The V gene lost 0 bases and the J gene lost 3 bases, with 12 bases spanning the gap. Germline CDR1 and CDR2: SGHRS and YFSETQ. The CDR3 nucleotides are TGCGCCAGCAGCTTGGGCTCGGCGGCGGAAGAGACCCAGTACTTC. Translation gives CASSLGSAAEETQYF.

Notes on this clonotype: Mismatch with germline at one junction end may stem from a read error. V is TRBV7-8 and J is TRBJ2-1; the D is unclear. Germline-derived CDR1 and CDR2 are SGHVS and FQNEAQ. CDR3 length: 13 amino acids. The CDR3 loop is CVSSLDPCNEQFF. The CDR3, as DNA: TGTGTCAGCAGCTTAGACCCCTGCAATGAGCAGTTCTTC.

About this clonotype itself: A read error may produce the germline difference seen at one junction end. The gene calls are TRBV20-1 and TRBJ1-4; 9 bases map to TRBD1. This CDR3 is 14 amino acids long. Per germline, CDR1 DFQATT and CDR2 SNEGSKA (reference sequence). The CDR3 DNA follows: TGCAGTGCTGCCCAGGGACAGGGAAATGAACAACTGTTTTTT. Residues: CSAAQGQGNEQLFF.

This chain uses TRBV11-2 with TRBJ2-6, with D tentatively TRBD2 (5 bases). V was clipped by 0 bases and J by 2 bases, with 8 bases between them. Germline loops: CDR1 SGHAT, CDR2 FQNNGV. The CDR3 consists of 16 residues. CDR3 sequence reads: CASSLDHGTGANVLTF. The CDR3 DNA reads TGTGCCAGCAGCTTAGATCACGGGACTGGGGCCAACGTCCTGACTTTC.

This clonotype was seen only a few times. The J gene is TRBJ2-1, the V gene TRBV2; no clear D. Trimming left V 6 bases short and J 9 bases short, with 6 bases between. CDR1 SNHLY and CDR2 FYNNEI come from the germline V gene. The CDR3 totals 10 residues. This CDR3 reads CASRGAEQFF. CDR3 nucleotide sequence: TGTGCCAGCAGGGGTGCTGAGCAGTTCTTC.

This clonotype turned up a few times. The CDR3 region has the DNA TGTGCCAGCAGCCAAGCCAGGGCGCCCTACAATGAGCAGTTCTTC. Translating it yields CASSQARAPYNEQFF. The V gene is TRBV14, the J gene TRBJ2-1; D is perhaps TRBD1 (5 bases). The CDR3 contains 15 residues. The germline V gene has CDR1 SGHDN and CDR2 FVKESK. Trimming removed 1 base from V and 2 bases from J, with 9 bases in between.

With respect to this clonotype: One junction end disagrees with the germline gene, perhaps due to a read error. The chain joins TRBV11-2 to TRBJ2-1, with 8 positions matching TRBD2. Germline V lookup: CDR1 SGHAT, CDR2 FQNNGV. The CDR3 has 11 residues. The DNA of the CDR3 is TGTGCCAGCAGCTTGGGACTAGAGCGGTTCTTC. Amino acids: CASSLGLERFF.

With respect to this clonotype: It may be a read error: a sequence one base away is much more abundant. This chain joins TRBV4-2 and TRBJ2-7; 9 nucleotides align to TRBD1. CDR3 size: 15 residues. Germline assignment: CDR1 LGHNA and CDR2 YNFKEQ. J was trimmed by 7 bases and V by 0 bases; bases with no gene match: 7. The DNA for the CDR3 is TGTGCCAGCAGCCAAGATGGGGGACAGGGCAATGAGCAGTACTTC. Translated: CASSQDGGQGNEQYF.

This clonotype has just a few counts. CDR3 loop: CASSEQRAEQYF. CDR3 sequence (DNA): TGTGCCAGCAGTGAACAAAGAGCCGAGCAGTACTTC. The rearrangement links TRBV6-1 to TRBJ2-7, with D unresolved. CDR3 length: 12 residues. The V and J ends lost 2 bases and 6 bases respectively, with 8 bases between them. From germline, CDR1 is MNHNS and CDR2 SASEGT.